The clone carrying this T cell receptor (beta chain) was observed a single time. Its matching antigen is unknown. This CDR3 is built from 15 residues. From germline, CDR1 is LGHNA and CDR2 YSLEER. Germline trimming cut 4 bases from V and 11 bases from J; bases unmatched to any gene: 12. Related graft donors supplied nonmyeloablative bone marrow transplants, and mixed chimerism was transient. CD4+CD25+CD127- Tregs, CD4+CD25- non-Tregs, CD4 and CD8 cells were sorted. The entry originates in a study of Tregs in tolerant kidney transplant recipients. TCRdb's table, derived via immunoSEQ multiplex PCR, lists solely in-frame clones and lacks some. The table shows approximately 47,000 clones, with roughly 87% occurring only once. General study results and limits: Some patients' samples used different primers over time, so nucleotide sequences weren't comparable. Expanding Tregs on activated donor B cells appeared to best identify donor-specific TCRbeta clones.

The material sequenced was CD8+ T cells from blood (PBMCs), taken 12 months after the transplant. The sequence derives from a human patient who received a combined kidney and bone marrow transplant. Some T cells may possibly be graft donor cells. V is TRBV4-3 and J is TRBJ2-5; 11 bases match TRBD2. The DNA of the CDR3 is TGCGCCAGCAGCCCGCGTAGCGGGGGGGCACTTGAGCAGTACTTC. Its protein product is CASSPRSGGALEQYF.